This TCR beta chain originates from a study of blood T cells in healthy people across ages. Then a second PCR, running roughly 7 to 11 cycles, was carried out with a sample-barcoded 5' primer and a J-beta primer mix. Each cDNA molecule was tagged by a template-switch adaptor that had 12 random nucleotides. TCRdb analysed the 5' RACE reads with MiXCR anew, one entry per CDR3 protein. The table lists some 560,000 distinct CDR3 sequences, roughly a quarter of them singletons, with approximately 4% in the top ten. The V and J ends lost 0 bases and 7 bases respectively, with 15 bases between them. Per germline, CDR1 SQVTM and CDR2 ANQGSEA. This CDR3 is built from 14 residues. These data were also filed under a second study, of T cells of mothers and their children.

The TCR comes from a boy aged 2 to 10 in good health. The rearrangement links TRBV29-1 to TRBJ1-1, with D possibly TRBD1 on 6 matching bases. Sequencing was carried out using blood. As DNA, the CDR3 is TGCAGCGTTGAAGACCAACAGGGAGGGGATGAAGCTTTCTTT. Amino acids: CSVEDQQGGDEAFF.